A selection of T cell receptor beta chains follows, all from one sample in a study of blood T cell repertoires in COVID-19. Using immunoSEQ multiplex PCR, the repertoire was profiled, and TCRdb retains in-frame clones only, with some absent. This table has under 200,000 clones, over 70% appearing once. The sequenced sample was PBMCs or T cells enriched from blood (not recorded which). The receptors were sampled from a woman aged 45-65 years in a cohort exposed to, infected with or recovered from COVID-19 (not recorded which). Each CDR3 is given without its conserved first and last residue. Each record gives: V gene, J gene, CDR3 protein.

TRBV7-3	TRBJ2-1	ASSSTGTGDEQF
TRBV19	TRBJ2-1	ASSSASKSNNEQF
TRBV7-9	TRBJ2-7	ASSLFPGLGYQEQY
TRBV3-1/TRBV3-2	TRBJ2-1	ASSPHETGDNNEQF
TRBV7-2	TRBJ1-5	ASSGDSPNQPQH
TRBV30	TRBJ2-1	AWSVQGNEQF
TRBV19	TRBJ2-7	ASSKVGGLAASYEQY
TRBV6-5	TRBJ2-7	ASSYSNRDEYEQY
TRBV11-3	TRBJ1-6	ASSLSKPGSPLH
TRBV6-5	TRBJ2-2	ASGDTGELF
TRBV11-1	TRBJ2-7	ASSLISSEQY
TRBV29-1	TRBJ2-3	SVEHVKGNYTQY
TRBV28	TRBJ1-6	ASRTPRSSYNSPLH
TRBV5-1	TRBJ2-3	ASKTGPGPTDTQY
TRBV7-9	TRBJ2-1	ASSPLAGGPYNEQF
TRBV7-2	TRBJ2-4	ASSLGLAGRAKNIQY
TRBV20-1	TRBJ2-1	SASLFSGASWGEQF
TRBV7-3	TRBJ2-2	ASSPRATGSGTGELF
TRBV5-6	TRBJ2-7	ASSEQRGGGLEQY
TRBV7-3	TRBJ2-3	ASRSQGSDTQY
TRBV19	TRBJ1-5	ASSIGGTGSQPQH
TRBV29-1	TRBJ2-7	SVGLGGPISYEQY
TRBV6-2/TRBV6-3	TRBJ1-1	ASSYVGEAF
TRBV7-2	TRBJ2-7	ASSLGQGAYEQY
TRBV5-1	TRBJ1-5	ASSLDRGQPQH
TRBV7-9	TRBJ1-6	ASRDRANSPLH
TRBV9	TRBJ1-2	ASSVVVEGDNGYT
TRBV2	TRBJ2-2	ASSETGARNTGELF
TRBV2	TRBJ2-5	ASTATASSPETQY
TRBV10-3	TRBJ2-7	AISESGSGFNEQY
TRBV6-6	TRBJ2-7	ASTDAGELYEQY
TRBV19	TRBJ1-4	ASSTRTGGLAPEKLF
TRBV4-3	TRBJ1-5	ASSQEERRPQH
TRBV11-1	TRBJ1-1	ASSPSGQAHTEAF
TRBV9	TRBJ2-1	ASSVALDYNEQF
TRBV6-2/TRBV6-3	TRBJ2-1	ASSYITGGAYNEQF
TRBV2	TRBJ1-2	ASNEPATANYGYT
TRBV10-3	TRBJ2-7	AISESENYEQY
TRBV6-4	TRBJ1-1	AIKPPIRLATEAF
TRBV7-7	TRBJ1-6	ASSLAGAGNSPLH
TRBV24-1	TRBJ1-5	ATKGTGGQPQH
TRBV3-1/TRBV3-2	TRBJ2-7	ASSQAGLEQY
TRBV19	TRBJ1-4	ASSTPTGGARANEKLF
TRBV19	TRBJ1-3	ASWTGSSGNTIY
TRBV14	TRBJ2-7	ASSQALGTVNYEQY
TRBV6-5	TRBJ1-2	ASGPGGSIYGYT
TRBV14	TRBJ2-2	ASSPSTVEVDTGELF
TRBV28	TRBJ1-2	ASSARQGALGGYT
TRBV19	TRBJ1-4	ASSTGGREKLF
TRBV6-5	TRBJ1-1	ASREGQPEDTEAF
TRBV18	TRBJ1-5	ASSLDLRGGDQPQH
TRBV13	TRBJ2-7	ASSLGSRTSGGYEQY
TRBV4-2	TRBJ2-3	ASSRDSSTDTQY
TRBV27	TRBJ2-7	ASSLNLPGNYEQY
TRBV9	TRBJ2-2	ASSRAGLELF
TRBV9	TRBJ1-1	ASSPQDRVIEAF
TRBV4-1	TRBJ2-2	ASSQVTTSGSGELF
TRBV23-1	TRBJ2-1	ASSQSQGLRGNEQF